These T cell receptor beta chains were read from a single sample in a study of sequential checkpoint blockade in melanoma. Using immunoSEQ multiplex PCR, the repertoire was profiled, and TCRdb retains in-frame clones only, with some absent. The sample has approximately 3,500 clones, roughly 23% seen once. The source was tumor tissue (inferred from file names), collected from a patient given nivolumab and ipilimumab in sequence. Every receptor here comes from a human donor with melanoma. Each CDR3 is given with its conserved first and last residue. A D gene is named only where the DNA matches it firmly. Only part of the rows carry a size: once, few, many, or a class if the clone is expanded.

>TRBJ2-3|.|TRBV7-1|many
TGTGCCAGCAGACTGGGATTGGGGGATACGCAGTATTTT
CASRLGLGDTQYF
>TRBJ2-3|TRBD2|TRBV5-1|few
TGCGCCAGCAGCTTAGCGGGGGGTCTCACAGATACGCAGTATTTT
CASSLAGGLTDTQYF
>TRBJ2-7|.|TRBV6-7|few
TGTGCCAGCAGGGGGTCCAGAGGGCAGTACTTC
CASRGSRGQYF
>TRBJ2-7|.|TRBV28|medium-sized
TGTGCCAGCAGTTCGGTGCGGCTCCCCTACGAGCAGTACTTC
CASSSVRLPYEQYF
>TRBJ2-6|.|TRBV5-1|few
TGCGCCAGCAGCTTACAATCTGGGGCCAACGTCCTGACTTTC
CASSLQSGANVLTF
>TRBJ2-7|.|TRBV7-1|.
TGTGCCAGCAGCTTACGGGAAACCGCCGAGCAGTACTTC
CASSLRETAEQYF
>TRBJ1-1|TRBD1|TRBV11-3|medium-sized
TGTGCCAGCAGCCAACCACTACGGACAGGGGACACTGAAGCTTTCTTT
CASSQPLRTGDTEAFF
>TRBJ2-2|.|TRBV11-3|medium-sized
TGTGCCAGCAGCTCCTCCTCCCAGGGGAGGGGGGAGCTGTTTTTT
CASSSSSQGRGELFF
>TRBJ2-5|TRBD2|TRBV18|.
TGTGCCAGCTCACCAGTCGGGACTAGCGGAATATCCCAGACCCAGTACTTC
CASSPVGTSGISQTQYF
>TRBJ1-4|.|TRBV5-1|.
TGCGCCAGCAGCTTGCGGGGTATAGGTGAAAAACTGTTTTTT
CASSLRGIGEKLFF